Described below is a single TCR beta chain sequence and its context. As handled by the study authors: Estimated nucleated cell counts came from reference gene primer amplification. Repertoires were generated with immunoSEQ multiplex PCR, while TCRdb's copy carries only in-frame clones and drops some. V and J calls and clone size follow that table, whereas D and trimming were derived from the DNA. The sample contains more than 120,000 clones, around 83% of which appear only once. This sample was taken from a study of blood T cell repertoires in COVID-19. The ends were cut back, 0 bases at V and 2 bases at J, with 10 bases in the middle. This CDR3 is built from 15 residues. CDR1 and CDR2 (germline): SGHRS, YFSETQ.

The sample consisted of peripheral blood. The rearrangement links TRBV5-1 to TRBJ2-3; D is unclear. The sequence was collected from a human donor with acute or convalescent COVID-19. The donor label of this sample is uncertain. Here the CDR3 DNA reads TGCGCCAGCAGCTTGGAGCAACTTACCACAGATACGCAGTATTTT. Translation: CASSLEQLTTDTQYF. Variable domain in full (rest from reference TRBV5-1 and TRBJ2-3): KAGVTQTPRYLIKTRGQQVTLSCSPISGHRSVSWYQQTPGQGLQFLFEYFSETQRNKGNFPGRFSGRQFSNSRSEMNVSTLELGDSALYLCASSLEQLTTDTQYFGPGTRLTVL.